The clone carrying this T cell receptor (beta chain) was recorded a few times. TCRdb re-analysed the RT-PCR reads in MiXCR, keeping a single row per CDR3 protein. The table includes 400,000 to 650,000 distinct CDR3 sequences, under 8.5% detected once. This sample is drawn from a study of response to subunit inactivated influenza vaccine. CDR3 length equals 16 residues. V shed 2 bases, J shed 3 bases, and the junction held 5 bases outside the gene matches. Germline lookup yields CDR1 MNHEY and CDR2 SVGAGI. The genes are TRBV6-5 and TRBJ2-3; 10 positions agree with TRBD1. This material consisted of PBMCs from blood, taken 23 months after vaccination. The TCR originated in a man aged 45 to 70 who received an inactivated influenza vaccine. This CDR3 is CASSYVPGQGTDTQYF. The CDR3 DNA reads TGTGCCAGCAGTTACGTCCCGGGACAGGGGACAGATACGCAGTATTTT.